A single sample is the source of the 28 T cell receptor beta chains below, sequenced in a study of blood T cell repertoires in COVID-19. Clones were sequenced by immunoSEQ multiplex PCR, and TCRdb holds only the in-frame ones, with some missing. The table records some 68,000 clones, about 80% of them present only once. Sequencing input: peripheral blood. These receptors were obtained from a man between 65 and 85 years old with acute or convalescent COVID-19.

The chain recombines TRBV29-1 with TRBJ2-3; 7 bases fit TRBD1. After removal of 2 bases from V and 4 bases from J, the junction contained 0 bases not matched to a gene. There are 12 residues in the CDR3. Germline CDR1 and CDR2: SQVTM and ANQGSEA. This CDR3 is CSVEQGADTQYF. The CDR3 DNA reads TGCAGCGTTGAACAGGGGGCAGATACGCAGTATTTT.

The chain links TRBV11-1 to TRBJ1-1, with D maybe TRBD1 (6 bases). The CDR3 has 15 amino acids. Germline V gene data show CDR1 as SGHAT and CDR2 as FQDESV (reference sequence). V lost 7 bases to trimming and J lost 0 bases, with 15 bases between them. The chain's CDR3 is CASTRDNNMNTEAFF. The CDR3 bases are TGTGCCAGCACCCGGGACAACAACATGAACACTGAAGCTTTCTTT.

V usage is TRBV10-3 and J usage is TRBJ2-5, with 9 bases matching TRBD1. From germline, CDR1 is ENHRY and CDR2 SYGVKD. The J segment lost 2 bases and the V segment lost 6 bases, leaving 4 bases of the junction unmatched. The CDR3 extends over 14 amino acids. The CDR3 here is CAIRADRGQETQYF. The CDR3 DNA is TGTGCCATCAGGGCGGACAGGGGTCAAGAGACCCAGTACTTC.

The chain carries TRBV7-9 and TRBJ1-2, with 10 nucleotides matching TRBD1. The CDR3 contains 16 residues. Germline assignment: CDR1 SEHNR and CDR2 FQNEAQ (reference sequence). J was trimmed by 7 bases and V by 1 base; bases with no gene match: 9. The chain's CDR3 is CASSLGGQGIRSGYTF. The DNA for the CDR3 is TGTGCCAGCAGCTTAGGGGGACAGGGGATTAGGAGTGGCTACACCTTC.

V is TRBV5-1 and J is TRBJ1-1; tentatively, D is TRBD1 (5 bases). Germline lookup yields CDR1 SGHRS and CDR2 YFSETQ. This CDR3 has 15 amino acids. Trimming stripped 4 bases from V and 0 bases from J, with 13 bases between. In DNA, the CDR3 is TGCGCCAGCAGCCCCAGGGTAAACATGAACACTGAAGCTTTCTTT. Its translation is CASSPRVNMNTEAFF.

The chain joins TRBV3-1 (or the pseudogene TRBV3-2) to TRBJ2-3, with 10 bases matching TRBD1. Germline trimming cut 0 bases from V and 5 bases from J; bases unmatched to any gene: 5. The CDR3 has 16 amino acids. Germline V gene data show CDR1 as LGHDT and CDR2 as YNNKEL (reference sequence). The CDR3 sequence is CASSQDGQGGGDTQYF. For the CDR3, the DNA is TGTGCCAGCAGCCAAGACGGACAGGGGGGAGGAGATACGCAGTATTTT.

This sequence joins TRBV7-2 and TRBJ2-5, with 9 nucleotides matching TRBD2. Germline V gene lookup returns CDR1 SGHTA and CDR2 FQGNSA. The CDR3 has 17 residues. The trim removed 2 bases at V and 2 bases at J, leaving 9 bases unmatched. Written as DNA, the CDR3 is TGTGCCAGCAGCTTACAGGAGGGCGGGAGGGGACAAGAGACCCAGTACTTC. This encodes CASSLQEGGRGQETQYF.

This clone was recorded once. V is TRBV7-2 and J is TRBJ1-1; D is perhaps TRBD1 (5 bases). Germline V gene data show CDR1 as SGHTA and CDR2 as FQGNSA. Trimming removed 3 bases at V and 3 bases at J, with 5 bases between. The CDR3 runs to 12 residues. The CDR3 region is CASSFRDTEAFF. DNA of the CDR3: TGTGCCAGCAGCTTCAGGGACACTGAAGCTTTCTTT.

The chain combines TRBV29-1 with TRBJ2-7; the match to TRBD2 covers 13 bases. V lost 6 bases and J lost 7; bases outside the gene matches: 9. Per the germline V gene, CDR1 is SQVTM and CDR2 is ANQGSEA. The CDR3 covers 14 residues. CDR3 amino acids: CSVPGLAGLSEQYF. The CDR3, as DNA: TGCAGCGTACCGGGACTAGCGGGACTCAGTGAGCAGTACTTC.

V and J are TRBV11-3 and TRBJ1-6; possibly TRBD1 for D (6 bases). V was shortened by 3 bases and J by 8 bases, with 14 bases between the two germline ends. The germline V gene has CDR1 SGHNT and CDR2 YENEEA. The length of the CDR3 is 15 residues. The CDR3, as DNA: TGTGCCAGCAGCTTGACGGGACAAATCGATTCACCCCTCCACTTT. It translates to CASSLTGQIDSPLHF.

The chain uses TRBV25-1 and TRBJ2-2, with 9 positions matching TRBD2. The CDR3 is made up of 16 amino acids. Germline values: CDR1 MGHDK, CDR2 SYGVNS. Trimming at V came to 3 bases and at J to 5 bases, leaving 7 bases not matched to a gene. CDR3 nucleotide sequence: TGTGCCAGCAGTGATATGAGCCTAGCGGGAACCGGGGAGCTGTTTTTT. Its translation is CASSDMSLAGTGELFF.

The chain couples TRBV19 to TRBJ2-2, with D hard to call. Germline CDR1 reads LNHDA; CDR2 reads SQIVND (reference sequence). The length of the CDR3 is 14 residues. Trimming cost V 6 bases and J 3 bases, with 11 bases left between them. CDR3 region: CASRGSRYTGELFF. CDR3 nucleotide sequence: TGTGCCAGTAGAGGTTCCAGGTACACCGGGGAGCTGTTTTTT.

V usage is TRBV7-2 and J usage is TRBJ2-3; 7 bases line up with TRBD1. Germline assignment: CDR1 SGHTA and CDR2 FQGNSA. The CDR3 has 14 residues. Unmatched junction bases numbered 6, after V lost 2 bases and J lost 7 bases. The CDR3: CASSLQGVRNTQYF. The CDR3 nucleotides are TGTGCCAGCAGCTTACAGGGGGTCCGAAATACGCAGTATTTT.

The chain is built from TRBV15 and TRBJ1-1; 7 nucleotides agree with TRBD1. Germline V CDR1 and CDR2: LNHNV, YYDKDF (reference sequence). The length of the CDR3 is 16 residues. Trimming removed 3 bases from V and 1 base from J; junction bases left unmatched: 8. CDR3: CATSSSVRGANTEAFF. The CDR3 nucleotides read TGTGCCACCAGCAGCTCGGTCAGGGGGGCGAACACTGAAGCTTTCTTT.

The chain is built from TRBV4-1 and TRBJ1-6; D not certain. The CDR3 contains 16 residues. CDR1 and CDR2 (germline): MGHRA, YSYEKL. With 0 bases removed from V and 6 bases from J, the gap between germline ends came to 12 bases. The CDR3: CASSQEMGMRNSPLHF. In nucleotides, the CDR3 is TGCGCCAGCAGCCAAGAAATGGGCATGCGTAATTCACCCCTCCACTTT.

The V call is TRBV7-9, the J call TRBJ2-7, with unresolved D. Germline CDR1 and CDR2: SEHNR and FQNEAQ (reference sequence). The germline V and J ends were trimmed by 1 base and 3 bases, with 13 bases remaining between them. The CDR3 has 15 amino acids. The CDR3, as DNA: TGTGCCAGCAGCTTAGTAGAAGGTCAGGTCTACGAGCAGTACTTC. It translates to CASSLVEGQVYEQYF. The entire variable domain, with the rest obtained from reference TRBV7-9 and TRBJ2-7, is as follows: DTGVSQNPRHKITKRGQNVTFRCDPISEHNRLYWYRQTLGQGPEFLTYFQNEAQLEKSRLLSDRFSAERPKGSFSTLEIQRTEQGDSAMYLCASSLVEGQVYEQYFGPGTRLTVT.

The V call is TRBV9, the J call TRBJ1-1; D remains unclear. Germline V gene sequence: CDR1 SGDLS, CDR2 YYNGEE. The germline V and J ends were trimmed by 0 bases and 5 bases, with 14 bases remaining between them. There are 15 residues in the CDR3. CDR3 in amino acids: CASSVGVGRETEAFF. DNA for the CDR3: TGTGCCAGCAGCGTAGGCGTCGGACGGGAGACTGAAGCTTTCTTT.

In its sample, this clone was seen once. The rearrangement joins TRBV7-2 to TRBJ1-1; D may be TRBD1 (5 bases). CDR1 is SGHTA and CDR2 is FQGNSA in the germline V gene. The V and J ends lost 5 bases and 4 bases respectively, with 20 bases between them. This CDR3 spans 16 amino acids. The CDR3 loop reads CASSRFGAGAATEAFF. In DNA, the CDR3 is TGTGCCAGCAGCCGCTTTGGGGCGGGAGCGGCCACTGAAGCTTTCTTT.

For the CDR3, the DNA is TGTGCCAGCACACGCGGGAGCTACAATGAGCAGTTCTTC. It codes for CASTRGSYNEQFF. This rearrangement joins TRBV6-5 to TRBJ2-1, with TRBD2 matching over 7 bases. The CDR3 runs 13 residues. After removal of 7 bases from V and 3 bases from J, the junction contained 3 bases not matched to a gene. CDR1 and CDR2 from the germline V gene are MNHEY and SVGAGI.

J is TRBJ1-1 and V is TRBV10-3; the D is unclear. Per germline, CDR1 ENHRY and CDR2 SYGVKD. Trimming took 3 bases from V and 8 from J, leaving 13 bases between them. This CDR3 region has 13 residues. The CDR3 nucleotides are TGTGCCATCAGTGAAAAAGGCGAGCGAGAAGCTTTCTTT. Protein product: CAISEKGEREAFF.

The chain is built from TRBV5-6 and TRBJ2-1; 7 positions agree with TRBD2. Germline loops: CDR1 SGHDT, CDR2 YYEEEE. The V gene end was trimmed by 1 base and the J gene end by 2 bases; junction bases not matched to a gene: 6. The CDR3 spans 16 residues. The DNA for the CDR3 is TGTGCCAGCAGCTTGTTTGGTGGGGGGGCCTACAATGAGCAGTTCTTC. This codes for CASSLFGGGAYNEQFF. The variable domain in full, completed from reference TRBV5-6 and TRBJ2-1, reads DAGVTQSPTHLIKTRGQQVTLRCSPKSGHDTVSWYQQALGQGPQFIFQYYEEEERQRGNFPDRFSGHQFPNYSSELNVNALLLGDSALYLCASSLFGGGAYNEQFFGPGTRLTVL.

This clone was found a few times. The chain has TRBV29-1 and TRBJ2-1; 8 bases match TRBD2. Germline assignment: CDR1 SQVTM and CDR2 ANQGSEA. Unmatched junction bases numbered 8, after V lost 6 bases and J lost 4 bases. CDR3 length: 14 amino acids. The CDR3 nucleotides are TGCAGCGTGACTAGCGACTCCCCTTACAATGAGCAGTTCTTC. It is translated as CSVTSDSPYNEQFF.

This sequence joins TRBV6-5 and TRBJ2-7; 10 positions agree with TRBD1. The CDR3 has 14 residues. V lost 7 bases to trimming and J lost 5 bases; unmatched junction nucleotides: 8. Germline V gene lookup returns CDR1 MNHEY and CDR2 SVGAGI. CDR3 nucleotide sequence: TGTGCCAGCACCTCCGGGACAGGGGACAACGAGCAGTACTTC. Encoded protein: CASTSGTGDNEQYF.

The chain couples TRBV2 to TRBJ1-1, with 7 bases identical to TRBD1. CDR3 length: 15 residues. With V trimmed by 6 bases and J by 2 bases, 9 bases remained unmatched. Germline lookup yields CDR1 SNHLY and CDR2 FYNNEI. The CDR3 reads CASRDKKGANTEAFF. The CDR3, as DNA: TGTGCCAGCAGAGATAAGAAGGGGGCAAACACTGAAGCTTTCTTT.

A few counts support this clone. J is TRBJ1-2 and V is TRBV5-8; no reliable D call. V dropped 5 bases and J dropped 2 bases, with 10 bases sitting between them. From germline, CDR1 is SGHTS and CDR2 YDEGEE. This CDR3 region has 13 residues. The CDR3: CASSLNQNYGYTF. The DNA for the CDR3 is TGTGCCAGCAGTCTTAACCAGAACTATGGCTACACCTTC.

The rearrangement joins TRBV21-1 to TRBJ1-1. TRBV21-1 is a listed pseudogene. The CDR3 extends over 15 amino acids. The CDR3 DNA follows: TGTGCCAGCAGCAAAGGGGCGGGGAGGAACACTGAAGCTTTCTTT. Its protein is CASSKGAGRNTEAFF.

The chain joins TRBV25-1 to TRBJ1-1; possible D gene TRBD1, 5 bases. In germline, CDR1 is MGHDK, CDR2 SYGVNS. This CDR3 has 17 residues. The V gene lost 6 bases and the J gene lost 3 bases, with 23 bases spanning the gap. DNA for the CDR3: TGTGCCAGCAGCGCAGGGAGGGACTTCCTAGGGGACACTGAAGCTTTCTTT. It translates to CASSAGRDFLGDTEAFF.

This rearrangement joins TRBV7-6 to TRBJ2-1; 12 bases fit TRBD2. This CDR3 contains 17 residues. V shed 2 bases and J 8 bases; nucleotides not matched to a gene: 10. CDR1 is SGHVS, CDR2 FNYEAQ, per germline. The CDR3 is CASSLQKLAGGRDEQFF. DNA of the CDR3: TGTGCCAGCAGCTTACAAAAACTAGCGGGAGGAAGGGATGAGCAGTTCTTC.